These T cell receptor beta chains were read from a single sample in a study of T cell responses to AZD1222 COVID-19 vaccine. TCRdb's table, derived via immunoSEQ multiplex PCR, lists solely in-frame clones and lacks some. The repertoire consists of approximately 200,000 clones, with around 93% occurring once and the leading ten covering 9.2%. This sample comprised peripheral blood, obtained on day 0 of AZD1222 vaccination. The receptor source for this set is an adult in good health. CDR3s include the opening cysteine and the closing phenylalanine or tryptophan. The D gene is left open where the match is weak. Clone size is shown for a subset of rows, as once, few, many or a class of expanded clone.

V gene	D gene	J gene	clone size	CDR3 protein	CDR3 DNA
TRBV18	-	TRBJ1-3	-	CASSPESGLGNTIYF	TGTGCCAGCTCACCAGAATCGGGACTTGGAAACACCATATATTTT
TRBV5-4	TRBD1	TRBJ2-7	-	CASSLAGTGNEQYF	TGTGCCAGCAGCTTGGCCGGGACAGGGAACGAGCAGTACTTC
TRBV14	TRBD2	TRBJ2-1	few	CASSQPFRTSGTPTIVNEQFF	TGTGCCAGCAGCCAACCCTTCCGGACTAGCGGGACCCCGACGATCGTCAATGAGCAGTTCTTC
TRBV19	TRBD2	TRBJ2-2	-	CASSLSGGNTGELFF	TGTGCCAGTAGTCTATCGGGAGGGAACACCGGGGAGCTGTTTTTT
TRBV3-1/TRBV3-2	-	TRBJ2-1	-	CASSQGSSSHNEQFF	TGTGCCAGCAGCCAAGGGAGCTCTTCCCACAATGAGCAGTTCTTC
TRBV5-5	-	TRBJ2-7	-	CASSLVGGIEQYF	TGTGCCAGCAGCTTGGTGGGAGGCATCGAGCAGTACTTC
TRBV11-2	-	TRBJ1-3	once	CASSPWTVGNTIYF	TGTGCCAGCAGCCCGTGGACAGTTGGAAACACCATATATTTT
TRBV24-1	-	TRBJ1-1	-	CATSTGPDTEAFF	TGTGCCACCAGTACAGGGCCCGACACTGAAGCTTTCTTT
TRBV19	-	TRBJ1-1	-	CASSAQGHGNTEAFF	TGTGCCAGTAGTGCCCAGGGGCACGGGAACACTGAAGCTTTCTTT
TRBV10-1	-	TRBJ2-5	-	CASVKVVGEETQYF	TGCGCCAGTGTCAAAGTGGTGGGAGAAGAGACCCAGTACTTC
TRBV27	-	TRBJ1-5	-	CASTASGEGGWNQPQHF	TGTGCCAGCACGGCCAGTGGAGAAGGAGGTTGGAATCAGCCCCAGCATTTT
TRBV10-3	-	TRBJ1-2	-	CAISESGQIYTF	TGTGCCATCAGTGAGTCCGGACAGATATACACCTTC
TRBV4-2	TRBD2	TRBJ2-7	-	CASSQAPLAGGYEQYF	TGTGCCAGCAGCCAAGCGCCGCTAGCGGGAGGCTACGAGCAGTACTTC
TRBV7-8	-	TRBJ2-3	once	CASSSRKDYLTDTQYF	TGTGCCAGCAGCTCCCGGAAAGACTATCTCACAGATACGCAGTATTTT
TRBV27	-	TRBJ2-3	once	CASSSSGTDTQYF	TGTGCCAGCAGTTCCTCTGGCACAGATACGCAGTATTTT
TRBV29-1	-	TRBJ1-1	-	CSVQGNTEAFF	TGCAGCGTACAGGGAAACACTGAAGCTTTCTTT
TRBV9	-	TRBJ2-7	-	CASSSPGPLSYEQYF	TGTGCCAGCAGCTCGCCCGGTCCCCTCTCCTACGAGCAGTACTTC
TRBV7-2	-	TRBJ2-7	-	CASSLNGEYEQYF	TGTGCCAGCAGCCTCAACGGGGAGTACGAGCAGTACTTC
TRBV5-6	TRBD1	TRBJ1-1	-	CASSNGQAWAFF	TGTGCCAGCAGCAACGGACAGGCCTGGGCTTTCTTT
TRBV7-9	-	TRBJ2-7	-	CASSANTYEQYF	TGTGCCAGCAGCGCAAACACCTACGAGCAGTACTTC
TRBV27	-	TRBJ2-7	-	CASSSRVVAYEQYF	TGTGCCAGCAGTTCGAGGGTGGTGGCCTACGAGCAGTACTTC
TRBV27	-	TRBJ2-3	once	CASSLFRASPRQNTDTQYF	TGTGCCAGCAGTTTATTTCGCGCCTCCCCAAGACAAAACACAGATACGCAGTATTTT
TRBV9	TRBD2	TRBJ2-1	-	CASSTPIAGVYNEQFF	TGTGCCAGCAGCACACCAATAGCGGGAGTCTACAATGAGCAGTTCTTC
TRBV28	-	TRBJ2-7	few	CASSVSPGQRAYEQYF	TGTGCCAGCAGTGTCTCCCCGGGACAGCGGGCGTACGAGCAGTACTTC
TRBV5-1	-	TRBJ2-1	-	CASSPSRTYNEQFF	TGCGCCAGCAGCCCTTCGCGAACGTACAATGAGCAGTTCTTC
TRBV18	-	TRBJ2-5	once	CASSPKETQYF	TGTGCCAGCTCACCAAAGGAGACCCAGTACTTC
TRBV7-9	-	TRBJ1-6	-	CASSVGTVNSPLHF	TGTGCCAGCAGCGTAGGGACGGTTAATTCACCCCTCCACTTT
TRBV27	TRBD1	TRBJ1-4	-	CASRGQGAANEKLFF	TGTGCCAGCAGGGGACAGGGGGCAGCTAATGAAAAACTGTTTTTT
TRBV11-2	-	TRBJ2-7	-	CASSAAGFSYEQYF	TGTGCCAGCAGCGCCGCAGGTTTCTCCTACGAGCAGTACTTC
TRBV5-4	-	TRBJ2-5	-	CASSLFHRGQETQYF	TGTGCCAGCAGCTTGTTTCACAGAGGCCAAGAGACCCAGTACTTC
TRBV14	-	TRBJ2-7	-	CASSLWEQYF	TGTGCCAGCAGCCTCTGGGAGCAGTACTTC
TRBV28	-	TRBJ2-1	-	CASSFVLSSYNEQFF	TGTGCCAGCAGTTTTGTCCTTAGCTCCTACAATGAGCAGTTCTTC
TRBV11-1	-	TRBJ2-1	-	CASSPFVQRYNEQFF	TGTGCCAGCAGCCCGTTTGTCCAACGGTACAATGAGCAGTTCTTC